This is a list of T cell receptor beta chains from one sample in a study of precursors of human CD4 cytotoxic T cells. TCRdb redid the calling of the reads with MiXCR, one entry per CDR3 protein. The profile shows over 85 distinct CDR3 sequences, around three fifths of them singletons. The sample taken for sequencing was memory CD4+ T cells from blood (PBMCs). All receptors come from a human donor in good health. Each CDR3 is given with its conserved first and last residue. Each record gives: clone size, J gene, V gene, D gene, CDR3 length, CDR3 DNA, CDR3 protein. A D gene is named only where the DNA matches it firmly. Some rows have no size entry. The others give once, few or many, or a class for an expanded clone.

>-|TRBJ2-5|TRBV12-3/TRBV12-4|-|13
TGTGCCAGCAGTTTTGGGGGTCCAGAGACCCAGTACTTC
CASSFGGPETQYF
>-|TRBJ1-4|TRBV20-1|TRBD1|18
TGCAGTGCCGTGGTGGGGGACAGGGAATCCCCAACTAATGAAAAACTGTTTTTT
CSAVVGDRESPTNEKLFF
>-|TRBJ2-7|TRBV6-5|-|16
TGTGCCAGCAGTTACTCCAACCCGCAGGGGAGGCACGAGCAGTACTTC
CASSYSNPQGRHEQYF
>-|TRBJ1-5|TRBV12-3/TRBV12-4|-|14
TGTGCCAGCAGTTTAGGGGGGGGAGGTCAGCCCCAGCATTTT
CASSLGGGGQPQHF
>hyperexpanded|TRBJ2-7|TRBV6-5|-|13
TGTGCCAGCAGTTACGGAGACAAATACGAGCAGTACTTC
CASSYGDKYEQYF
>few|TRBJ2-1|TRBV11-3|-|19
TGTGCCAGCAGCTTATTCTCCGTGACAGGACGAAGCTCCTACAATGAGCAGTTCTTC
CASSLFSVTGRSSYNEQFF
>-|TRBJ1-1|TRBV6-5|-|14
TGTGCCAGCAGTGAAAGACAGGTGAACACTGAAGCTTTCTTT
CASSERQVNTEAFF
>large|TRBJ1-1|TRBV6-1|TRBD1|15
TGTGCCAGCAGTGAAATGGGGACAGGGGCCACTGAAGCTTTCTTT
CASSEMGTGATEAFF
>-|TRBJ1-2|TRBV29-1|TRBD1|11
TGCAGCGCTACGGGACAGAATGGCTACACCTTC
CSATGQNGYTF
>-|TRBJ1-1|TRBV10-3|-|13
TGTGCCATCAGTGATAAGGGAACCACTGAAGCTTTCTTT
CAISDKGTTEAFF
>-|TRBJ2-4|TRBV19|-|18
TGTGCCAGTAGTATAGGGGGAGAGCCTGTAGGGGTCAAAAACATTCAGTACTTC
CASSIGGEPVGVKNIQYF
>large|TRBJ1-1|TRBV20-1|-|13
TGCAGTGCACATGGGGGGAAAAACACTGAAGCTTTCTTT
CSAHGGKNTEAFF
>-|TRBJ2-6|TRBV11-2|-|18
TGTGCCAGCAGTTCCGTGGGGACAAGGGCATCTGGGGCCAACGTCCTGACTTTC
CASSSVGTRASGANVLTF
>hyperexpanded|TRBJ1-6|TRBV20-1|-|14
TGCAGTGCTGGTCAGGGTCCGAATAATTCACCCCTCCACTTT
CSAGQGPNNSPLHF
>once|TRBJ1-4|TRBV18|-|13
TGTGCCAGCTGCGGGACCTTTGGCGAAAAACTGTTTTTT
CASCGTFGEKLFF
>-|TRBJ2-7|TRBV20-1|-|12
TGCAGTGCTCTCTACGGCTCCTACGAGCAGTACTTC
CSALYGSYEQYF
>-|TRBJ1-1|TRBV27|-|13
TGTGCCAGCAGTTCTACAGTGGGGACTGAAGCTTTCTTT
CASSSTVGTEAFF
>once|TRBJ2-1|TRBV20-1|TRBD2|14
TGCAGTGCTAGCGGGACTAGTACGGGCAATGAGCAGTTCTTC
CSASGTSTGNEQFF
>-|TRBJ1-3|TRBV7-9|-|13
TGTGCCAGCAGCTTAGACTCTGGAAACACCATATATTTT
CASSLDSGNTIYF
>-|TRBJ2-5|TRBV20-1|TRBD1|13
TGCAGTGCTGGGGGACAGGTCCAAGAGACCCAGTACTTC
CSAGGQVQETQYF
>-|TRBJ1-1|TRBV20-1|-|14
TGCAGTGCTGCCACCCACGGACAAAGGACTGAAGCTTTCTTT
CSAATHGQRTEAFF